The rows below give T cell receptor beta chains drawn from one sample of a study of early T cells in non-severe SARS-CoV-2 infection. TCRdb reanalysed the 5' RACE reads using MiXCR and keeps one entry per CDR3 protein. The sample shows roughly 53,000 distinct CDR3 sequences, about 10% of them seen only once. Sample: whole blood. These receptors all come from an adult who was a healthcare worker with PCR-confirmed SARS-CoV-2 infection or an uninfected control (not recorded which). Both conserved end residues are trimmed from each CDR3. The order of the fields is J gene, V gene, CDR3 length, CDR3 protein.

TRBJ2-3,TRBV29-1,12,SGSSSGSTDTQY
TRBJ2-1,TRBV20-1,12,SAIRREYGNEQF
TRBJ2-7,TRBV29-1,9,SLQTGNEQY
TRBJ1-1,TRBV3-1,14,ASSQSDRPSLTEAF
TRBJ1-4,TRBV6-2/TRBV6-3,13,ASSPHITTNEKLF
TRBJ2-3,TRBV12-3/TRBV12-4,11,ASSLHSPDTQY
TRBJ1-2,TRBV4-2,11,ASSLDRDYGYT
TRBJ2-3,TRBV10-3,13,AISESTNRIDTQY
TRBJ2-7,TRBV12-3/TRBV12-4,11,ASSLALGSPGY
TRBJ1-3,TRBV5-1,12,ASSPGGSGNTIY
TRBJ2-3,TRBV7-2,15,ASSLGLAGAGTDTQY
TRBJ2-3,TRBV5-1,17,ASSLSPTSGGTSTDTQY
TRBJ2-6,TRBV27,14,ASSFLAGRGANVLT
TRBJ2-1,TRBV12-3/TRBV12-4,11,ASSTAGGNEQF
TRBJ2-3,TRBV10-3,12,AIMPGQAGDTQY
TRBJ2-2,TRBV6-2/TRBV6-3,12,ASNPGGYTGELF
TRBJ1-1,TRBV30,13,AWSLSLAANTEAF
TRBJ1-6,TRBV7-2,14,ASSLMLRGYNSPLH
TRBJ1-6,TRBV4-1,16,ASSQEAKGYSDNSPLH